This T cell receptor (beta chain) was captured by sequencing in a study of preoperative IRX-2 immunotherapy in early breast cancer. The treatment was: preoperative locoregional IRX-2 cytokine immunotherapy. Method: immunoSEQ multiplex PCR; TCRdb's copy keeps in-frame clones and lacks some. The sample has around 30,000 clones, just under 80% seen once. The CDR3 loop spans 16 amino acids. V trimming: 6 bases; J trimming: 2 bases; junction bases outside the gene matches: 9. Germline V gene data show CDR1 as LNHNV and CDR2 as YYDKDF (reference sequence). J is TRBJ2-1 and V is TRBV15; 8 bases are shared with TRBD2. This receptor was obtained from a human donor with breast cancer. The input for sequencing was lymph node tissue, taken before IRX-2 immunotherapy. This CDR3 reads CATRGLAGSPYNEQFF. DNA for the CDR3: TGTGCCACCAGGGGTTTAGCGGGGTCCCCCTACAATGAGCAGTTCTTC.